Here is one TCR beta chain with its context. Its antigen is still unknown. No much larger clone exists at a distance of one base, and base qualities are not known. These data come from a study of radiation and T cells in renal cell carcinoma (TCRdb year 2020). The study in broad terms: Samples came from a clinical trial, in which primary renal cell carcinomas received 15 Gy stereotactic body radiation therapy followed by nephrectomy 4 weeks later. TCR beta sequencing covered 50 or so samples in total, comprising around 25 tumors and about 27 peripheral blood samples. Across all 50 or so samples, several million unique CDR3 nucleotide sequences, encoding around 2.4 million unique CDR3 amino acid sequences, were identified.

TCR beta libraries were generated from genomic DNA with the immunoSEQ kit, following the manufacturer's recommendations. Library preparation used a first multiplex PCR with proprietary primers, then a second PCR adding unique barcodes, with bead cleanups after each round. Each sample batch included a kit-provided positive control reaction and a negative control reaction. The final libraries were assessed on an Agilent 4200 TapeStation D1000 ScreenTape, pooled by volume, and quantified by qPCR. Sequencing was performed on an Illumina NextSeq500 using a MidOutput 150-cycle cartridge, with 156 Read1 cycles, 15 Index1 cycles, and the kit custom primers. The pooled library was loaded at 1.0 pM, and roughly 18% PhiX control was spiked in. From the authors' description of their analysis: Vendor-processed data were analyzed in R, and a clonotype was defined as all T cells sharing the same CDR3 nucleotide sequence. In the clone abundance analyses, frequencies were normalized to the 10,000 most abundant clones in each sample. Public T cell clones, which averaged fewer than five per sample, were excluded before analysis. Tumor-enriched clonotypes and baseline blood-enriched clonotypes were defined as those with an abundance difference of at least 32-fold between compartments. A beta-binomial differential abundance model was used to identify clonotypes that expanded or contracted between blood time points. Similarity between tumor and blood repertoires was quantified using the Baroni-Urbani and Buser coefficient, and groups were compared with two-tailed Wilcoxon tests in R. TCRdb mirrors the immuneACCESS table, restricted to in-frame sequences. Some clones are absent from its copies; in checked studies, under half trace to an unresolved V gene, and the reason for the others is unknown. V and J calls and clone size follow that table, whereas D and trimming were derived from the DNA. The sample yields around 76,000 clones; 82% were counted once. The ten top clones hold less than 7% of the sample.

In the paper's terms, the time point label means: blood 2 weeks post-SBRT. The treatment or condition label of this sample denotes: 15 Gy SBRT to primary tumor, nephrectomy 4 weeks later. Serial peripheral blood from radiation-treated patients was sampled at baseline, 2 weeks and 4 weeks after SBRT to track tumor-enriched clonotypes. Every patient's renal cell carcinoma showed clear cell pathology. Genomic DNA for TCR sequencing was prepared using the QIAamp DNA Blood Mini Kit (Qiagen). Samples were included in the analyses only if all quality control checks were passed. From the germline V gene (reference sequence), CDR1 is SGHKS and CDR2 is YYEKEE. Including the terminal cysteine and phenylalanine, the CDR3 comprises 16 residues. Just the 48-base CDR3 DNA is kept, in frame starting at base 1. V loses 4 bases of germline sequence and J loses 10 bases, and the interval between the two ends is 24 bases.

Paper-wide results and their limitations: Changes in the blood repertoire were not tracked past 4 weeks after treatment. In blood, the top tumor clonotypes increased between baseline and 2 weeks post-radiation and then shrank by 4 weeks, which suggests that tumor-resident clones expanded only transiently. Effects of radiation dose or scheduling on the TCR repertoire could not be addressed with the single-armed trial design. Because no pretreatment tumor biopsies were available, whether clonotypes were present in the tumor at baseline could not be determined.

Here the chain combines TRBV5-5 and TRBJ2-1, with a tentative D gene TRBD1 over 7 matching bases. The sequence was obtained from a man in his sixties with renal cell carcinoma. Material: blood, obtained from a patient whose treatment included radiotherapy and nephrectomy. The CDR3 corresponds to CASSPQDRRGSSEQFF. The base sequence is TGTGCCAGCAGCCCGCAGGACAGGAGGGGTTCATCGGAGCAGTTCTTC.